A single sample is the source of the 17 T cell receptor beta chains below, sequenced in a study of identical twins. One entry per CDR3 protein, called by TCRdb with MiXCR from the 5' RACE reads. The sample has roughly 690,000 distinct CDR3 sequences, over 20% seen once. The data were also submitted as part of a second study, on T cells expressing NK-cell markers.

Sequenced sample: PBMCs. Every receptor here comes from a woman aged 18-30 years in good health.

J is TRBJ2-5 and V is TRBV27; 9 positions agree with TRBD2. Unmatched junction bases numbered 3, after V lost 2 bases and J lost 2 bases. Germline V gene sequence: CDR1 MNHEY, CDR2 SMNVEV (reference sequence). CDR3 length: 15 amino acids. DNA of the CDR3: TGTGCCAGCAGTTTACTGACTAGCGGACAAGAGACCCAGTACTTC. As protein: CASSLLTSGQETQYF.

In the case of this clonotype: A read error is possible here, since a much larger clone lies one base away. The genes are TRBV29-1 and TRBJ1-2; weak D call: TRBD1 (5 bases). The CDR3 extends over 12 amino acids. From germline, CDR1 is SQVTM and CDR2 ANQGSEA. CDR3 region: CGVTQARYGYTF. DNA of the CDR3: TGCGGCGTTACACAGGCGAGGTATGGCTACACCTTC.

This sequence joins TRBV7-9 and TRBJ1-1; no firm D call. V was clipped by 4 bases and J by 10 bases, with 7 bases between them. Germline CDR1 and CDR2: SEHNR and FQNEAQ (reference sequence). CDR3 length equals 10 residues. The CDR3: CASSSLTAFF. CDR3 bases: TGTGCCAGCAGCTCGTTGACAGCTTTCTTT.

This clonotype has only a few counts. V and J are TRBV28 and TRBJ2-1, with D unclear. The CDR3 loop spans 16 amino acids. Trimming took off 3 bases at V and 0 bases at J, with 12 bases between the two ends. Germline V gives CDR1 MDHEN, CDR2 SYDVKM. This CDR3 reads CASSFMALYSYNEQFF. The CDR3 coding sequence is TGTGCCAGCAGTTTCATGGCACTATACTCCTACAATGAGCAGTTCTTC.

In this sample, this clonotype turned up a few times. V is TRBV27 and J is TRBJ2-3; D not certain. From germline, CDR1 is MNHEY and CDR2 SMNVEV (reference sequence). Trimming pared 0 bases from V and 5 bases from J, leaving 6 bases between. This CDR3 comprises 13 residues. The CDR3 nucleotides read TGTGCCAGCAGTTTATCTAGTAAAGATACGCAGTATTTT. Protein product: CASSLSSKDTQYF.

This clonotype was detected many times. This chain uses TRBV9 with TRBJ2-5; D might be TRBD1 (6 bases). The CDR3 length is 14 residues. V was cut by 2 bases and J by 1 base, with 9 bases left in between. CDR1 SGDLS and CDR2 YYNGEE come from the germline V gene. CDR3 DNA: TGTGCCAGCAGCGTCCGGGACACCCAAGAGACCCAGTACTTC. Translating it yields CASSVRDTQETQYF.

This clonotype occurred a few times. The chain is built from TRBV6-5 and TRBJ2-2; D not certain. The CDR3 spans 14 residues. Trimming took 2 bases from V and 0 from J, leaving 4 bases between them. Germline V gene sequence: CDR1 MNHEY, CDR2 SVGAGI. As DNA, the CDR3 is TGTGCCAGCAGTTACCGACCGAACACCGGGGAGCTGTTTTTT. Protein: CASSYRPNTGELFF.

This clonotype occurred a few times. The chain couples TRBV19 to TRBJ2-7; TRBD2 agrees at 9 bases. Trimming cost V 3 bases and J 7 bases; bases outside gene matches: 10. The CDR3 is 15 residues long. Per the germline V gene, CDR1 is LNHDA and CDR2 is SQIVND (reference sequence). CDR3 protein: CASSILASGTREQYF. In DNA, the CDR3 is TGTGCCAGTAGTATTCTTGCTAGCGGGACTCGGGAGCAGTACTTC. Full variable domain (missing parts from reference TRBV19 and TRBJ2-7): DGGITQSPKYLFRKEGQNVTLSCEQNLNHDAMYWYRQDPGQGLRLIYYSQIVNDFQKGDIAEGYSVSREKKESFPLTVTSAQKNPTAFYLCASSILASGTREQYFGPGTRLTVT.

The genes are TRBV10-3 and TRBJ1-1; D is possibly TRBD1 (5 bases). CDR3 length: 15 residues. Trimming left V 3 bases short and J 4 bases short, with 15 bases between. CDR1 and CDR2 from the germline V gene are ENHRY and SYGVKD. The CDR3 region has the DNA TGTGCCATCAGTGACTGGGGAGAGGGGATCACTGAAGCTTTCTTT. Its translation is CAISDWGEGITEAFF.

The DNA for the CDR3 is TGTGCCAGCAGGAGCCAAAACAGGTTAGGGGCAGATACGCAGTATTTT. This gives the protein CASRSQNRLGADTQYF. V usage is TRBV12-3 or TRBV12-4 and J usage is TRBJ2-3; D might be TRBD1 (5 bases). The CDR3 spans 16 residues. Trimming left V 6 bases short and J 4 bases short, with 20 bases between.

This chain uses TRBV7-9 with TRBJ2-7; 12 bases are a match to TRBD2. The CDR3 length is 15 residues. Germline V gives CDR1 SEHNR, CDR2 FQNEAQ (reference sequence). V trimming: 5 bases; J trimming: 3 bases; junction bases outside the gene matches: 5. CDR3 nucleotides: TGTGCCAGCAGCACCACTAGCGGGAGGATCTACGAGCAGTACTTC. Protein: CASSTTSGRIYEQYF.

The rearrangement links TRBV18 to TRBJ1-1; tentative D call: TRBD1 (5 bases). Looked up from germline, CDR1 is KGHSH and CDR2 is LQKENI. The CDR3 is 14 residues long. V lost 0 bases and J 10 bases, leaving 15 bases between the germline ends. DNA for the CDR3: TGTGCCAGCTCACCACCTCGGGCCATAAGGGGAGCTTTCTTT. It translates to CASSPPRAIRGAFF.

The chain couples TRBV5-1 to TRBJ2-1, with TRBD2 matching 9 bases. Unmatched junction bases numbered 12, after V lost 4 bases and J lost 4 bases. The CDR3 has 17 amino acids. In germline, CDR1 is SGHRS, CDR2 YFSETQ. CDR3 sequence (DNA): TGCGCCAGCAGCGAACACAATAGCGGGGGATCGTACAATGAGCAGTTCTTC. Its protein product is CASSEHNSGGSYNEQFF.

This clonotype was recorded at least ten times. The chain carries TRBV27 and TRBJ2-3; tentatively, D is TRBD1 (5 bases). The CDR3 is 14 amino acids. Germline loops: CDR1 MNHEY, CDR2 SMNVEV (reference sequence). The ends were cut back, 5 bases at V and 2 bases at J, with 11 bases in the middle. The CDR3 DNA follows: TGTGCCAGCAGTATTACAGGATTCACAGATACGCAGTATTTT. Its protein is CASSITGFTDTQYF.

At least ten counts were recorded for this clonotype. The J gene is TRBJ2-7, the V gene TRBV20-1; 13 positions agree with TRBD2. V lost 5 bases, J lost 3 bases, and 7 bases stayed unmatched. Germline assignment: CDR1 DFQATT and CDR2 SNEGSKA (reference sequence). The CDR3 extends over 15 amino acids. CDR3 nucleotides: TGCAGTGCTGTCAGACTAGCGGGAGGCCACTACGAGCAGTACTTC. Protein product: CSAVRLAGGHYEQYF.

This clonotype was counted ten times or more. The J gene is TRBJ1-1, the V gene TRBV5-1, with D possibly TRBD1 on 6 matching bases. The CDR3 extends over 14 amino acids. Germline CDR1 and CDR2: SGHRS and YFSETQ. The germline V and J ends were trimmed by 1 base and 4 bases, with 11 bases remaining between them. The CDR3 DNA sequence: TGCGCCAGCAGCTTGATCGGGGGGCTCACTGAAGCTTTCTTT. Protein: CASSLIGGLTEAFF.

The rearrangement joins TRBV6-1 to TRBJ2-1; D perhaps matches TRBD2 (5 bases). The CDR3 is 13 residues long. Germline loops: CDR1 MNHNS, CDR2 SASEGT. The V gene lost 6 bases and the J gene lost 9 bases, with 15 bases spanning the gap. CDR3 nucleotides: TGTGCCAGCAGGCTCGCGGCGGCGGGTGAGCAGTTCTTC. It encodes CASRLAAAGEQFF.